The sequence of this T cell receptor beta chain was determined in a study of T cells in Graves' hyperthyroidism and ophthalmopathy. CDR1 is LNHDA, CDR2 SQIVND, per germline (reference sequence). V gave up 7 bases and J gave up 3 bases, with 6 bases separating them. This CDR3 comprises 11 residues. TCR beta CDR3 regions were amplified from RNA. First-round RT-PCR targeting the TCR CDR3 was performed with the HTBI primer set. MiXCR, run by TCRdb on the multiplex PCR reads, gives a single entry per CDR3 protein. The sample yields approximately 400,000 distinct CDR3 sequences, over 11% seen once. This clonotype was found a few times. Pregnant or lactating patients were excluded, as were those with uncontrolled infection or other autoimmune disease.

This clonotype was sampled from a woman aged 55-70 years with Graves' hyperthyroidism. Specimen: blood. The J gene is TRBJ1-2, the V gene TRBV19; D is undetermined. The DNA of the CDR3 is TGTGCCAGTACAGGCCACTATGGCTACACCTTC. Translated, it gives CASTGHYGYTF.